A single T cell receptor beta chain is shown here with its context. Its antigen is still unknown. This sample was included in a study of CD8 T cells in ankylosing spondylitis. Broader study findings: Characteristic of ankylosing spondylitis blood, it appeared, was a TCR beta motif comprising 7 to 9 highly homologous variants.

Quantitative 5'-RACE with molecular barcodes generated TCR beta libraries. TCRdb itself ran the 5' RACE reads through MiXCR, one entry per CDR3 protein. The sample consists of fewer than 500,000 distinct CDR3 sequences, roughly 26% of them appearing once. Germline V gives CDR1 MNHEY, CDR2 SVGEGT. CDR3 length: 14 amino acids. Trimming took off 7 bases at V and 0 bases at J, with 12 bases between the two ends. Sequencing was done on a sample of blood, either unsorted or a sorted T cell fraction (not recorded which). This sequence originates from a male donor with ankylosing spondylitis. V and J are TRBV6-2 or TRBV6-3 and TRBJ1-1; a weak D match, TRBD1 (6 bases). The CDR3 DNA reads as TGTGCCAGCACAACGCGGGGGCTGAACACTGAAGCTTTCTTT. Translated: CASTTRGLNTEAFF.